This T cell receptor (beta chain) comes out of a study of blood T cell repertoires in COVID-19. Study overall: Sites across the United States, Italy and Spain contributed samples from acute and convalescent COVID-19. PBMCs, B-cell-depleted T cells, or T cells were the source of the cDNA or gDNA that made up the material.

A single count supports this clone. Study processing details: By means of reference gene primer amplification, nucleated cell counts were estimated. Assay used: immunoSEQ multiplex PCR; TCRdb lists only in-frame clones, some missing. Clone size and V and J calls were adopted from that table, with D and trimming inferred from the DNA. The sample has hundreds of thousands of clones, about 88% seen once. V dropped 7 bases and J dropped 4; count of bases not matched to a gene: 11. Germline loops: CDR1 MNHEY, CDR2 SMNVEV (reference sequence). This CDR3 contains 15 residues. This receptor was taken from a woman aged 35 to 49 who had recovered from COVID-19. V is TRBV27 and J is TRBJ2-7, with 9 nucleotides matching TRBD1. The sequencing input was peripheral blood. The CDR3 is CASMVLGQGDYEQYF. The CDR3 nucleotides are TGTGCCAGCATGGTATTGGGACAGGGTGATTACGAGCAGTACTTC.